This TCR beta chain was profiled in a study of cytomegalovirus exposure and HLA in healthy donors. Overall study findings and caveats: Fewer N-insertions (relative to the approximately 670-donor mean) were reportedly seen in an Asian-associated ancestry cluster in a later analysis.

For this clone: The antigen is undetermined.

Both 60 Vbeta primers and 13 Jbeta primers went into the PCR. Original data processing: Among the unique TCR beta chains that a later analysis counted, about 86 million in all, roughly 11 million were shared. TCRdb keeps only in-frame clones here, not all; method: immunoSEQ multiplex PCR. The DNA was the basis for D and trimming; V, J and clone size are from that table. Of approximately 150,000 clones in the sample, around four fifths are singletons; the top ten hold roughly 5.2%. CDR1 is SGHNT and CDR2 is YYREEE in the germline V gene (reference sequence). V dropped 4 bases and J dropped 5; count of bases not matched to a gene: 6. CDR3 length: 14 residues.

Sequenced: PBMCs. The clonotype comes from a girl between 5 and 17 years old in good health and CMV-seropositive. The chain is built from TRBV5-4 and TRBJ2-5; 9 bases agree with TRBD1. The CDR3 nucleotides read TGTGCCAGCAGCGAACAGGGGGCGCGGGAGACCCAGTACTTC. Amino acids: CASSEQGARETQYF.